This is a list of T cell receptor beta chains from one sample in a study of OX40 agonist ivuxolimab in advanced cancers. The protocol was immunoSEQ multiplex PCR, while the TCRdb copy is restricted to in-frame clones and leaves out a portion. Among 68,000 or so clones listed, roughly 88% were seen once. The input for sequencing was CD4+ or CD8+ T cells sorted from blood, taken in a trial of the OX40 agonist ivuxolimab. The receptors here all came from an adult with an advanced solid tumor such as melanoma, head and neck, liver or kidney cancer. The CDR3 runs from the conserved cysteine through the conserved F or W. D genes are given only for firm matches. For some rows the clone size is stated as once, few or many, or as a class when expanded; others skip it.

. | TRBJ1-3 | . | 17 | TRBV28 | TGTGCCAGCAGTTTCCTCATGACAGCGATGGGAAAGAACACCATATATTTT | CASSFLMTAMGKNTIYF
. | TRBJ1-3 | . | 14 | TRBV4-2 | TGTGCCAGCAGCCAGGCCCATCTTGGAAACACCATATATTTT | CASSQAHLGNTIYF
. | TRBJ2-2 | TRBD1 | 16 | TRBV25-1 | TGTGCCAGCAGGAGGGGACAGGGGGCCAACACCGGGGAGCTGTTTTTT | CASRRGQGANTGELFF
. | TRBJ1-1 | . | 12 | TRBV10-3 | TGTGCCATCAGTGAATGGGGGGGAGAAGCTTTCTTT | CAISEWGGEAFF
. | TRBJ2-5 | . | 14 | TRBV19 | TGTGCCAGTAGTGGCGTAGGGGGGACCGAGACCCAGTACTTC | CASSGVGGTETQYF
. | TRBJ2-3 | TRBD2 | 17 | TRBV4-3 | TGCGCCAGCAGCCAAGGGTCTAGCGGGGGGTACACAGATACGCAGTATTTT | CASSQGSSGGYTDTQYF
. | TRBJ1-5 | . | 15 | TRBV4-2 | TGTGCCAGCAGCCCCGGAAGGGTGGGGCCTCAGCCCCAGCATTTT | CASSPGRVGPQPQHF
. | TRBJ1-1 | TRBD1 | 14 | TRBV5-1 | TGCGCCAGCAGCCCGGGACAGAAGAACACTGAAGCTTTCTTT | CASSPGQKNTEAFF
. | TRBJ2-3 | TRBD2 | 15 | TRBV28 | TGTGCCAGCCTCTTCAGCGGGGGTCCCACAGATACGCAGTATTTT | CASLFSGGPTDTQYF
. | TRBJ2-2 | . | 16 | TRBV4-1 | TGCGCCAGCAGCCATATACGAGGCTCGAACACCGGGGAGCTGTTTTTT | CASSHIRGSNTGELFF
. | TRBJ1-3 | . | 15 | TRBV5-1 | TGCGCCAGCAGCTTGGCCGGACCGGAGAGTAGCACCATATATTTT | CASSLAGPESSTIYF
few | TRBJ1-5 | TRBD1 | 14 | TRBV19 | TGTGCCAGTAGTCCCAGACAGGGAAATCAGCCCCAGCATTTT | CASSPRQGNQPQHF
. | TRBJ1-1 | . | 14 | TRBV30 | TGTGCCTGGAATGGAGGACAGAAGAACACTGAAGCTTTCTTT | CAWNGGQKNTEAFF
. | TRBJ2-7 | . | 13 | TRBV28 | TGTGCCAGCAGTATCGGTGGGGACCACGAGCAGTACTTC | CASSIGGDHEQYF
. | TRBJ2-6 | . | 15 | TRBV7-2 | TGTGCCAGCAGCTACACTCAGTCTGGGGCCAACGTCCTGACTTTC | CASSYTQSGANVLTF
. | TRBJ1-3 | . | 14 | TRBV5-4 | TGTGCCAGCAGCCAAATGGGACCTGGAAACACCATATATTTT | CASSQMGPGNTIYF
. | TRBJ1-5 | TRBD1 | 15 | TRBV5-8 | TGTGCCAGCAGCCTGACAGGGCTCGGCAATCAGCCCCAGCATTTT | CASSLTGLGNQPQHF
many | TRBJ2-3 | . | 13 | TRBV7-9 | TGTGCCAGCAGCCCTAAGGGCCCAGATACGCAGTATTTT | CASSPKGPDTQYF
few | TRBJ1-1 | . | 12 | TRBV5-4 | TGTGCCAGCAGCCTGGGGCAGTCGACAGCTTTCTTT | CASSLGQSTAFF
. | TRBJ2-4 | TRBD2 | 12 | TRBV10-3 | TGTGCCAGCGGGGGAGATACGGACATTCAGTACTTC | CASGGDTDIQYF
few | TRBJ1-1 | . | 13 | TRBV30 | TGTGCCTGGAGTGTAACGCAAAACACTGAAGCTTTCTTT | CAWSVTQNTEAFF
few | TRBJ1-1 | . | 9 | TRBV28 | TGTGCCAGCGATACCGAAGCTTTCTTT | CASDTEAFF
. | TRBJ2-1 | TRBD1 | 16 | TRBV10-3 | TGTGCCATCAGTGAGTCCCCCGGACAGGGTTTCAATGAGCAGTTCTTC | CAISESPGQGFNEQFF
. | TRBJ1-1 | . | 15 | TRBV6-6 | TGTGCCAGCAGTTACATACGCAGGGAGGACACTGAAGCTTTCTTT | CASSYIRREDTEAFF
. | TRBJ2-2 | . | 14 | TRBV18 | TGTGCCAGCTCACCACTTGGGGGGACCGGGGAGCTGTTTTTT | CASSPLGGTGELFF
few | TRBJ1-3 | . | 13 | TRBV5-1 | TGCGCCAGCAGCTTCGGCTTGGGAAACACCATATATTTT | CASSFGLGNTIYF